This TCR beta chain was recovered during a study of blood T cells in healthy people across ages. The germline V gene has CDR1 MNHEY and CDR2 SVGAGI. This CDR3 has 15 amino acids. Then a second PCR, running roughly 7 to 11 cycles, was carried out with a sample-barcoded 5' primer and a J-beta primer mix. MiXCR, applied by TCRdb to the 5' RACE reads, yields one record per CDR3 protein. The sample has approximately 780,000 distinct CDR3 sequences; 20% to 30% are singletons. Every donor provided 7.5 to 10 milliliters of peripheral blood. No fewer than 5 micrograms of total RNA were isolated from every sample. This clonotype occurred many times. The data were also submitted as part of a second study, on T cells of mothers and their children.

Sequencing was carried out using blood. The chain uses TRBV6-5 and TRBJ2-5; TRBD2 might be the D (6 bases). The J call may be wrong; the DNA end is better matched by TRBJ2-7. This TCR was recovered from a boy aged 5-17 years in good health. The CDR3 spells CASSWLGPGAYEQYF. The CDR3 DNA is TGTGCCAGCAGTTGGCTTGGGCCGGGGGCCTACGAGCAGTACTTC.